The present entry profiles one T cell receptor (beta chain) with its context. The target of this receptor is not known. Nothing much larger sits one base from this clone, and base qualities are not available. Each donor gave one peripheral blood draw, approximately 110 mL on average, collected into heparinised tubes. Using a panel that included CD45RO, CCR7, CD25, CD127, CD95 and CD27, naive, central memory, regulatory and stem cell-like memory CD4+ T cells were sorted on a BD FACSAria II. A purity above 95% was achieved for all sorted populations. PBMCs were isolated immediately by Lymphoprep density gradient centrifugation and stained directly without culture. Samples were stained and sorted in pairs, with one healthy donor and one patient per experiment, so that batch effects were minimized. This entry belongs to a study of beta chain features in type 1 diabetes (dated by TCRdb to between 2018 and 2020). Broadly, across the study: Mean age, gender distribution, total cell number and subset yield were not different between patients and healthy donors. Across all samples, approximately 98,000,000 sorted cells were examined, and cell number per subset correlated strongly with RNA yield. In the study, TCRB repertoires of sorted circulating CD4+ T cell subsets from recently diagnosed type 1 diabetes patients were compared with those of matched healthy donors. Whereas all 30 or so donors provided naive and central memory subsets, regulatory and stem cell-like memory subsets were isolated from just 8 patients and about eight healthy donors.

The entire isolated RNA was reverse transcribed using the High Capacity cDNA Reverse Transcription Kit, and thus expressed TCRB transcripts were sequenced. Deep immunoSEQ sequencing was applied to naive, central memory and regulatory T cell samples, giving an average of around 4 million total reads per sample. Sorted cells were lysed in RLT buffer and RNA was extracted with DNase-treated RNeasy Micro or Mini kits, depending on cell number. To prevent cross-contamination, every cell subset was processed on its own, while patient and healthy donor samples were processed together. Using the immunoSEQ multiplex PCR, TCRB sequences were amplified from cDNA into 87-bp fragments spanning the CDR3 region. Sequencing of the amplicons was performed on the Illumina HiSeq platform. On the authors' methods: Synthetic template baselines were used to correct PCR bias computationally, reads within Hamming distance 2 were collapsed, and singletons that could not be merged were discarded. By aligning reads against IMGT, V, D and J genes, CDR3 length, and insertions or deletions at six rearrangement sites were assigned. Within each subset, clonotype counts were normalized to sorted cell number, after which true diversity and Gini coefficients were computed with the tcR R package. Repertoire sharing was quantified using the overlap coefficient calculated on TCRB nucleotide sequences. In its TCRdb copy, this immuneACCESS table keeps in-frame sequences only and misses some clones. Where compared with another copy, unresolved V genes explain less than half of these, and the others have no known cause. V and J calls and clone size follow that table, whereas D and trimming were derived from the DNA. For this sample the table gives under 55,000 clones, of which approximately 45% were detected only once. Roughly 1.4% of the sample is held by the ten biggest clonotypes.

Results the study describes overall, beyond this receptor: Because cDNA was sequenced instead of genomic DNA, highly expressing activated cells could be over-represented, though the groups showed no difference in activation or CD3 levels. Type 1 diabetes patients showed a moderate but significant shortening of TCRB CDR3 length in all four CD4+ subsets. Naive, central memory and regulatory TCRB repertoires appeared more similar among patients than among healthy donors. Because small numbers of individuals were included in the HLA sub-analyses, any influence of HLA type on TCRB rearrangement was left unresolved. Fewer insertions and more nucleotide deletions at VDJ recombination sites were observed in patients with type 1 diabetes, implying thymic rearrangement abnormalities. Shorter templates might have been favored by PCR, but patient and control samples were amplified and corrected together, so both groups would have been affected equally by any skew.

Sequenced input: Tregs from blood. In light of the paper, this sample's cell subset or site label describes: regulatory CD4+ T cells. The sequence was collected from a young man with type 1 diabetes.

In nucleotides, the sequence is TGTGCCAGCAGCTTAGCTGGCAGCCAAGAGACCCAGTACTTC. This codes for CASSLAGSQETQYF. This receptor chain uses TRBV7-3 and TRBJ2-5; too little of a D gene remains to name it. CDR1 SGHTA and CDR2 FQGTGA are derived from the germline V gene. Including the terminal cysteine and phenylalanine, the CDR3 comprises 14 residues. Only the CDR3 DNA is retained, 42 bases long and in frame from the first base. Deletion took 2 bases off V and 1 base off J, with a span of 8 bases between the germline ends. This CDR3, with the reference TRBV7-3 and TRBJ2-5 proteins standing in past its ends, gives the full variable domain GAGVSQTPSNKVTEKGKYVELRCDPISGHTALYWYRQSLGQGPEFLIYFQGTGAADDSGLPNDRFFAVRPEGSVSTLKIQRTERGDSAVYLCASSLAGSQETQYFGPGTRLLVL.